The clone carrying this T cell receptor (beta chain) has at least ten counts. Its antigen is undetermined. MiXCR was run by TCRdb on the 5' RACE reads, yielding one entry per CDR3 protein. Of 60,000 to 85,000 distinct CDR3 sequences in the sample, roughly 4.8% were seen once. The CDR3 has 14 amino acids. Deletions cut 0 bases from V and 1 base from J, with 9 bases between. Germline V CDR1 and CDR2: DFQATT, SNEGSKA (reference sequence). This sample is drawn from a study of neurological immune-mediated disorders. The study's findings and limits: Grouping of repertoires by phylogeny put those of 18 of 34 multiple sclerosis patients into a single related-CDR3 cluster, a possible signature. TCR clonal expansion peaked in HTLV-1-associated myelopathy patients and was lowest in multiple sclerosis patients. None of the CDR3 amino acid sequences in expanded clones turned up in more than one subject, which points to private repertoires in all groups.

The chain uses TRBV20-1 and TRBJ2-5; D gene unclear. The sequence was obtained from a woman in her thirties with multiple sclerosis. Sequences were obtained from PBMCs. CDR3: CSARDQDTQETQYF. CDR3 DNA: TGCAGTGCTAGAGACCAGGATACCCAAGAGACCCAGTACTTC.